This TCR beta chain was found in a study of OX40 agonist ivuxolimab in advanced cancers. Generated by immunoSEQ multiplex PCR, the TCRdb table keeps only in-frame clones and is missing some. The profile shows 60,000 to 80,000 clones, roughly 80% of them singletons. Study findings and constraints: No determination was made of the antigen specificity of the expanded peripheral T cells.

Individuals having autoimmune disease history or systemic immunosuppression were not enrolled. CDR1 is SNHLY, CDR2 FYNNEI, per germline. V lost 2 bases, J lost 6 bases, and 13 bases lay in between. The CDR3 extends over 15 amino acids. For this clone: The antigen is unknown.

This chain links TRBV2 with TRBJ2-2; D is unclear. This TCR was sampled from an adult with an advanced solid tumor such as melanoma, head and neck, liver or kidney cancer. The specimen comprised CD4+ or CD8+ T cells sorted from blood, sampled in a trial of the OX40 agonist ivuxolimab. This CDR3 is CASSERWVGAGELFF. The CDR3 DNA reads TGTGCCAGCAGTGAACGGTGGGTTGGCGCCGGGGAGCTGTTTTTT.